This TCR beta chain came from a study of metastatic and nonmetastatic thyroid tumors. Study-wide context: Both malignant and benign thyroid patients supplied peripheral blood and tumor or nodule tissue samples, across which the repertoires of these patients were then compared.

No patient received treatment before thyroid surgery. The study, taken as a whole, reports: Reportedly, malignant thyroid tumors had significantly higher TCR beta diversity than benign nodules, in blood and tumor.

Original analysis: It was from CDR3 differences across clinicopathological groups that a distant-metastasis classifier for papillary thyroid cancer was built. With MiXCR, TCRdb called clones anew from the PCR reads. The V and J calls, along with clone size, are taken from TCRdb and not from the paper's own processing. In the table there are around 28,000 clones, roughly 30% of which are singletons. The CDR3 is 16 amino acids. Trimming shortened V by 5 bases and J by 2 bases, and 16 bases separated the two germline ends. In germline, CDR1 is MRHNA, CDR2 SNTAGT. On this clone itself: What it binds is unknown.

The specimen was blood. The sequence derives from a female donor with papillary thyroid cancer or a benign thyroid nodule (not recorded which). Some clones in this sample may be carry-over from other donors' samples. The chain employs TRBV6-4 and TRBJ1-3; a possible D gene is TRBD1 (6 bases). The CDR3 protein is CASSPQRQEAGNTIYF. The CDR3 DNA follows: TGTGCCAGCAGTCCACAAAGACAGGAGGCTGGAAACACCATATATTTT.